This T cell receptor beta chain was recorded in a study of blood T cell repertoires in COVID-19. Study at large: COVID-19 samples from acute and convalescent phases originated in the United States, Italy and Spain. The analysed material was cDNA or gDNA that came from T cells, B-cell-depleted T cells, or PBMCs.

This CDR3 is built from 14 residues. CDR1 and CDR2 (germline): KGHSH, LQKENI. The trim removed 5 bases at V and 7 bases at J, leaving 6 bases unmatched. Original analysis: Quantification of nucleated cells was approximated via reference gene primer amplification. The repertoire was sequenced with immunoSEQ multiplex PCR; TCRdb's copy has only in-frame clones and lacks some. V, J and clone size are taken as reported in that table, and D and trimming were inferred from the DNA itself. The sample carries more than 200,000 clones, over 80% recorded once. The sequencing input was peripheral blood. The TCR comes from a woman in her seventies with active or convalescent COVID-19. The J gene is TRBJ2-1, the V gene TRBV18; 9 bases line up with TRBD2. CDR3 loop: CASSGGGAWNEQFF. The CDR3 nucleotides are TGTGCCAGCTCAGGCGGGGGGGCATGGAATGAGCAGTTCTTC.